The 27 T cell receptor beta chains given below trace back to one sample, sequenced in a study of T-cell reconstitution after alpha-beta-depleted transplantation in children. Unique molecular identifiers were incorporated into the prepared TCRbeta library. Using its own MiXCR run on the PCR reads, TCRdb lists one record per CDR3 protein. The repertoire consists of 130,000 to 150,000 distinct CDR3 sequences, with 8.5% to 10% occurring once and the leading ten covering around a sixth. The sequences come from PBMCs, mostly from graft donor cells, collected 180 days after TCRalphabeta/CD19-depleted stem cell transplant. The receptors stem from a female patient aged 2-9 years who had a stem cell transplant for congenital amegakaryocytic thrombocytopenia, so the T cells may come from the graft donor.

This clonotype has at least ten counts. The V and J genes are TRBV20-1 and TRBJ2-4; 10 bases match TRBD2. V was pared by 6 bases and J by 4 bases, with 6 bases of the junction left unmatched. CDR1 DFQATT and CDR2 SNEGSKA come from the germline V gene (reference sequence). CDR3 size: 14 residues. This CDR3 is CSATPLAGKNIQYF. The DNA for the CDR3 is TGCAGTGCCACACCACTAGCGGGGAAAAACATTCAGTACTTC.

This clonotype was observed at least ten times. This chain connects TRBV20-1 to TRBJ2-7; TRBD2 matches 11 bases. CDR3 length equals 14 residues. V lost 3 bases, J lost 5 bases, and 6 bases stayed unmatched. Germline CDR1 reads DFQATT; CDR2 reads SNEGSKA (reference sequence). This CDR3 reads CSARNSGRVHEQYF. Here the CDR3 DNA reads TGCAGTGCTAGGAATAGCGGGAGGGTCCACGAGCAGTACTTC.

The J gene is TRBJ2-7, the V gene TRBV9; D ambiguous. The V end was cut by 2 bases, the J end by 1 base, with 7 bases between. The CDR3 totals 13 residues. CDR1 is SGDLS and CDR2 is YYNGEE in the germline V gene. The CDR3 region has the DNA TGTGCCAGCAGCGTGGAAGATTCCTACGAGCAGTACTTC. Translating gives CASSVEDSYEQYF.

This clonotype was found many times. The chain employs TRBV5-6 and TRBJ2-3; the D gene is possibly TRBD1 (5 bases). V was shortened by 0 bases and J by 4 bases, with 9 bases between the two germline ends. The CDR3 runs 14 residues. The germline V gene has CDR1 SGHDT and CDR2 YYEEEE. CDR3: CASSLAQGADTQYF. The CDR3 bases are TGTGCCAGCAGCTTGGCTCAGGGCGCAGATACGCAGTATTTT.

This clonotype was seen at least ten times. This CDR3 reads CASSVGGNPYEQYF. In DNA, the CDR3 is TGTGCCAGCAGTGTCGGGGGCAACCCCTACGAGCAGTACTTC. The V gene is TRBV2, the J gene TRBJ2-7; D may be TRBD1 or TRBD2 (6 bases each). The germline V gene encodes CDR1 SNHLY and CDR2 FYNNEI. The length of the CDR3 is 14 residues. The V end lost 4 bases, the J end lost 2 bases, and 12 bases lay between the germline ends.

This clonotype was counted at least ten times. This rearrangement joins TRBV7-3 to TRBJ2-1; 7 nucleotides match TRBD2. V gave up 5 bases and J gave up 2 bases; unmatched junction bases: 9. The CDR3 contains 16 residues. CDR1 is SGHTA and CDR2 is FQGTGA in the germline V gene. CDR3 DNA: TGTGCCAGCAGCCGCAACAGCGGGGAAACCTACAATGAGCAGTTCTTC. It encodes CASSRNSGETYNEQFF.

This clonotype came up many times. This rearrangement joins TRBV5-1 to TRBJ2-3; TRBD1 might be the D (6 bases). V was trimmed by 7 bases and J by 0 bases, leaving 12 bases between them. The CDR3 consists of 14 residues. The germline CDR1 and CDR2 sequences are SGHRS and YFSETQ. CDR3 loop: CASGYQGSTDTQYF. The CDR3 DNA reads TGCGCCAGCGGATATCAGGGGAGCACAGATACGCAGTATTTT.

The table lists this clonotype with many counts. J is TRBJ2-7 and V is TRBV20-1; D perhaps matches TRBD1 (6 bases). The CDR3 consists of 14 residues. V was pared by 5 bases and J by 0 bases, with 14 bases between. Per the germline V gene, CDR1 is DFQATT and CDR2 is SNEGSKA (reference sequence). DNA for the CDR3: TGCAGTGCTCCAGTCGGGACAAACTCCTACGAGCAGTACTTC. Protein product: CSAPVGTNSYEQYF.

There are many counts of this clonotype. This rearrangement joins TRBV27 to TRBJ2-5; 7 positions match TRBD1. Trimming removed 6 bases from V and 7 bases from J; junction bases left unmatched: 11. CDR1 MNHEY and CDR2 SMNVEV come from the germline V gene (reference sequence). CDR3 length: 14 residues. CDR3 DNA: TGTGCCAGCAGGAATACAGGGGTCCGGGGGACCCAGTACTTC. This codes for CASRNTGVRGTQYF.

This clonotype was found a few times. The rearrangement links TRBV7-8 to TRBJ2-5, with 7 bases that match TRBD2. Losses at the gene ends were 5 bases for V and 3 bases for J; bases not matched to a gene: 9. Germline V gives CDR1 SGHVS, CDR2 FQNEAQ. The CDR3 is 15 amino acids. In DNA form, the CDR3 reads TGTGCCAGCAGCGTCCGATGGGGGGGTGAAGAGACCCAGTACTTC. Translating it yields CASSVRWGGEETQYF.

This clonotype has at least ten counts. The chain joins TRBV28 to TRBJ2-7; 7 bases line up with TRBD1. The V gene end was trimmed by 3 bases and the J gene end by 4 bases; junction bases not matched to a gene: 6. The germline CDR1 and CDR2 sequences are MDHEN and SYDVKM. CDR3 length equals 14 residues. CDR3 DNA sequence: TGTGCCAGCAGTTTGTGGTACAGGGGTTACGAGCAGTACTTC. Amino acid sequence: CASSLWYRGYEQYF.

There are many counts of this clonotype. J is TRBJ2-5 and V is TRBV29-1, with D perhaps TRBD1 (6 bases). This CDR3 has 13 residues. Trimming cost V 1 base and J 4 bases, with 10 bases left between them. CDR1 SQVTM and CDR2 ANQGSEA come from the germline V gene. CDR3 in DNA: TGCAGCGTTGAAGTGAGCAGGGGAGAGACCCAGTACTTC. Protein product: CSVEVSRGETQYF. Full variable domain (remainder filled in from reference TRBV29-1 and TRBJ2-5): SAVISQKPSRDICQRGTSLTIQCQVDSQVTMMFWYRQQPGQSLTLIATANQGSEATYESGFVIDKFPISRPNLTFSTLTVSNMSPEDSSIYLCSVEVSRGETQYFGPGTRLLVL.

This clonotype has a count of ten or more. For the CDR3, the DNA is TGCGCCAGCAGCCAAGATCGGGGACTAGCGACAGATACGCAGTATTTT. It is translated as CASSQDRGLATDTQYF. The V call is TRBV4-3, the J call TRBJ2-3, with 10 bases identical to TRBD2. The CDR3 extends over 16 amino acids. The germline V gene encodes CDR1 LGHNA and CDR2 YSLEER. V shed 0 bases and J 3 bases; nucleotides not matched to a gene: 3.

Ten or more counts support this clonotype. This sequence joins TRBV20-1 and TRBJ1-1; D uncertain. CDR1 is DFQATT and CDR2 is SNEGSKA in the germline V gene (reference sequence). The CDR3 extends over 14 amino acids. Trimming stripped 5 bases from V and 4 bases from J, with 17 bases between. CDR3 nucleotides: TGCAGTGCTTCCTGGACCGCGTTTCCCACTGAAGCTTTCTTT. Translating it yields CSASWTAFPTEAFF.

V gene TRBV29-1 combines with J gene TRBJ2-3; 7 nucleotides agree with TRBD2. Germline loops: CDR1 SQVTM, CDR2 ANQGSEA. This CDR3 is 14 amino acids long. V lost 3 bases, J lost 5 bases, and 8 bases stayed unmatched. The CDR3 bases are TGCAGCGTTGAGGGGGGGAAAGAAGAAGATACGCAGTATTTT. Protein sequence: CSVEGGKEEDTQYF.

The chain has TRBV6-5 and TRBJ2-1; D not resolved. Germline assignment: CDR1 MNHEY and CDR2 SVGAGI. Trimming took off 4 bases at V and 6 bases at J, with 13 bases between the two ends. This CDR3 has 14 residues. Here the CDR3 DNA reads TGTGCCAGCAGTTCGCTTGGCATGGGCAATGAGCAGTTCTTC. Protein product: CASSSLGMGNEQFF.

This clonotype showed up many times. This rearrangement joins TRBV29-1 to TRBJ1-2; weak D call: TRBD1 (6 bases). Trimming took 6 bases from V and 2 from J, leaving 13 bases between them. This CDR3 has 13 amino acids. CDR1 and CDR2 (germline): SQVTM, ANQGSEA. The CDR3 spells CSVTGGGNYGYTF. As DNA, the CDR3 is TGCAGCGTGACAGGTGGTGGGAACTATGGCTACACCTTC.

This clonotype has at least ten counts. The V call is TRBV9, the J call TRBJ2-3; D is unclear. CDR3 length equals 15 residues. Germline loops: CDR1 SGDLS, CDR2 YYNGEE. Between the trimmed V and J ends, which lost 0 bases and 0 bases, there was a span of 8 bases. DNA of the CDR3: TGTGCCAGCAGCGTAGTGCCCAGCAGCACAGATACGCAGTATTTT. Translating gives CASSVVPSSTDTQYF.

This clonotype was counted at least ten times. The gene calls are TRBV5-1 and TRBJ2-1; 8 bases are shared with TRBD1. Trimming at V came to 0 bases and at J to 7 bases, leaving 6 bases not matched to a gene. The CDR3 extends over 15 amino acids. Germline V gene lookup returns CDR1 SGHRS and CDR2 YFSETQ. CDR3 bases: TGCGCCAGCAGCTTGGATGGACAGGGATCTAATGAGCAGTTCTTC. As protein: CASSLDGQGSNEQFF.

This clonotype came up a few times. CDR3 region: CASSPSGSGANVLTF. CDR3 in DNA: TGTGCCAGCTCACCAAGTGGATCTGGGGCCAACGTCCTGACTTTC. J is TRBJ2-6 and V is TRBV18; the D is unclear. This CDR3 has 15 amino acids. The V and J ends lost 2 bases and 1 base respectively, with 6 bases between them. From germline, CDR1 is KGHSH and CDR2 LQKENI.

There are many counts of this clonotype. The chain has TRBV5-1 and TRBJ2-2; D not resolved. The germline gives CDR1 SGHRS, CDR2 YFSETQ. The CDR3 covers 18 residues. V was shortened by 2 bases and J by 2 bases, with 19 bases between the two germline ends. The CDR3, as DNA: TGCGCCAGCAGCTTTTCACCGGCAGGTACACCAAACACCGGGGAGCTGTTTTTT. The encoded protein is CASSFSPAGTPNTGELFF.

The chain combines TRBV5-1 with TRBJ2-1, with TRBD2 identical over 14 bases. Germline V gene lookup returns CDR1 SGHRS and CDR2 YFSETQ. This CDR3 contains 16 residues. The J segment lost 7 bases and the V segment lost 3 bases, leaving 6 bases of the junction unmatched. CDR3 nucleotide sequence: TGCGCCAGCAGCTGGGGACTAGCGGGAGAGGGTAATGAGCAGTTCTTC. Protein sequence: CASSWGLAGEGNEQFF.

This clonotype was recorded many times. The chain has TRBV12-3 or TRBV12-4 and TRBJ2-2, with D perhaps TRBD1 (5 bases). The CDR3 is 14 residues long. Trimming shortened V by 8 bases and J by 2 bases, and 12 bases separated the two germline ends. This CDR3 reads CASRTGRNTGELFF. CDR3 nucleotide sequence: TGTGCCAGCCGTACAGGTCGTAACACCGGGGAGCTGTTTTTT.

At least ten counts were recorded for this clonotype. This chain links TRBV28 with TRBJ1-2, with D possibly being TRBD1 (5 bases). The CDR3 runs 14 residues. The ends were cut back, 5 bases at V and 5 bases at J, with 15 bases in the middle. The V gene's germline CDR1 is MDHEN and CDR2 SYDVKM. In nucleotides, the CDR3 is TGTGCCAGCAGTCTGGGACGGGAACGATATGGCTACACCTTC. Translation gives CASSLGRERYGYTF.

This clonotype was seen at least ten times. The genes are TRBV29-1 and TRBJ2-1; the match to TRBD2 covers 8 bases. J was trimmed by 2 bases and V by 6 bases; bases with no gene match: 15. Germline V gene data show CDR1 as SQVTM and CDR2 as ANQGSEA. The CDR3 sequence is 17 residues long. CDR3 nucleotide sequence: TGCAGCGTCGATAAAAAAAAACTAGCGGTAACCTACAATGAGCAGTTCTTC. As protein: CSVDKKKLAVTYNEQFF.

The chain carries TRBV6-1 and TRBJ2-7; maybe TRBD1 (5 bases). The CDR3 has 15 amino acids. CDR1 and CDR2 from the germline V gene are MNHNS and SASEGT. V was shortened by 5 bases and J by 1 base, with 15 bases between the two germline ends. The CDR3 reads CASSITSQGSYEQYF. The CDR3 DNA reads as TGTGCCAGCAGTATCACCTCCCAGGGTTCCTACGAGCAGTACTTC.

This clonotype was picked up many times. The chain carries TRBV29-1 and TRBJ2-5, with 9 bases aligning to TRBD2. This CDR3 has 15 amino acids. CDR1 is SQVTM and CDR2 is ANQGSEA in the germline V gene. J gave up 3 bases and V 6 bases, and 11 bases lay outside the gene matches. The CDR3 spells CSVDRTSENKETQYF. Written as DNA, the CDR3 is TGCAGCGTCGACCGGACTAGCGAGAATAAAGAGACCCAGTACTTC. Complete variable domain (other parts from reference TRBV29-1 and TRBJ2-5): SAVISQKPSRDICQRGTSLTIQCQVDSQVTMMFWYRQQPGQSLTLIATANQGSEATYESGFVIDKFPISRPNLTFSTLTVSNMSPEDSSIYLCSVDRTSENKETQYFGPGTRLLVL.